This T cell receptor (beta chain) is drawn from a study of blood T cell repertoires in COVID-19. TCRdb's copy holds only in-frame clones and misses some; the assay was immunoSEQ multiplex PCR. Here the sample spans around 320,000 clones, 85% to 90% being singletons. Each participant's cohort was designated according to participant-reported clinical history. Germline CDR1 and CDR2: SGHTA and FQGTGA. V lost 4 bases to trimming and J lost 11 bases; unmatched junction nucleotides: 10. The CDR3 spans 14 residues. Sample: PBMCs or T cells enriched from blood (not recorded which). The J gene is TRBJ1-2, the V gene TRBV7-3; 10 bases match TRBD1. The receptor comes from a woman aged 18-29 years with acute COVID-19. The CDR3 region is CASSSTPGDRGYTF. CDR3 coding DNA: TGTGCCAGCAGCTCCACCCCTGGGGACAGGGGTTACACCTTC.